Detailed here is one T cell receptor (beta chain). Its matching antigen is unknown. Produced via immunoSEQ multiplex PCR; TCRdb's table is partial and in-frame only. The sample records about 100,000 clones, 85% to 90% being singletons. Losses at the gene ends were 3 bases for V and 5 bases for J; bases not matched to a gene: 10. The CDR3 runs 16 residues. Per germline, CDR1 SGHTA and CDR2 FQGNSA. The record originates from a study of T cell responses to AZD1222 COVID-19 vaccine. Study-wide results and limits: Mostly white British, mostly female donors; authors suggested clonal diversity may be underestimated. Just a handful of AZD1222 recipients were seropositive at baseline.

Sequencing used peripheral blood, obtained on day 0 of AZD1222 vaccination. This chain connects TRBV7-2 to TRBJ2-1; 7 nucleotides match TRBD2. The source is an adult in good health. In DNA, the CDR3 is TGTGCCAGCAGCTTGGGCAAGCGGGAACCCCACAATGAGCAGTTCTTC. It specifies CASSLGKREPHNEQFF.